This T cell receptor (beta chain) stems from a study of beta chain features in type 1 diabetes. Since all of the isolated RNA was reverse transcribed, expressed TCRB transcripts were what got sequenced. Reads from naive, central memory and regulatory T cell samples averaged around 3.5 million. Assay: immunoSEQ multiplex PCR; the TCRdb copy retains only in-frame clones and omits some. The sample lists about 28,000 clones; less than 70% were seen once. As regards this clone: Its antigen remains unknown.

The authors took one heparinised blood draw, averaging about 116 mL, from each donor. CD4+ naive, central memory, regulatory and stem cell-like memory subsets were isolated by sorting on CD45RO/CCR7/CD25/CD127/CD95/CD27. Purity (above 98%) was reached by all sorted populations. Notes on the study in general: Shortening that was moderate but significant affected the TCRB CDR3s of Type 1 diabetes patients in all four CD4+ subsets.

V was pared by 5 bases and J by 2 bases, with 14 bases between. The CDR3 is 15 amino acids. CDR1 is MNHNY, CDR2 SVGAGI, per germline (reference sequence). Sequencing was done on a sample of Tregs from blood. This receptor was identified in a woman between 25 and 40 years old with type 1 diabetes. V and J are TRBV6-6 and TRBJ2-3; a weak D match, TRBD2 (6 bases). CDR3 in amino acids: CASSPYAGFTDTQYF. The DNA for the CDR3 is TGTGCCAGCAGTCCCTATGCGGGGTTCACAGATACGCAGTATTTT.